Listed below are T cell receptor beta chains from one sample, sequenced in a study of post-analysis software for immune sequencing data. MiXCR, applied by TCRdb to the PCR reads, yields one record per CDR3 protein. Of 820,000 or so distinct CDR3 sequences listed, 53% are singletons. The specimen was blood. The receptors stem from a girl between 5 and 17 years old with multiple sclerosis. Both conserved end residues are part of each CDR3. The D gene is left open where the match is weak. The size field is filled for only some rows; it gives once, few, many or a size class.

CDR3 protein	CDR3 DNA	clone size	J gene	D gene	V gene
CTSSQDRVLRGEQYF	TGCACCAGCAGCCAAGATCGGGTCCTAAGAGGGGAGCAGTACTTC	few	TRBJ2-5	-	TRBV4-1
CSARLDGTDTQYF	TGCAGCGCCCGACTAGATGGGACAGATACGCAGTATTTT	-	TRBJ2-3	-	TRBV29-1
CSGRSLYNEQFF	TGCAGTGGTAGGTCATTATACAATGAGCAGTTCTTC	-	TRBJ2-1	-	TRBV20-1
CASGLNALADTQYF	TGTGCTAGTGGTTTGAACGCTTTAGCAGATACGCAGTATTTT	-	TRBJ2-3	-	TRBV12-5
CASSPLPDHTSTDTQYF	TGCGCCAGCAGCCCCTTGCCCGACCACACTAGCACAGATACGCAGTATTTT	-	TRBJ2-3	-	TRBV5-1
CAWSGTGVSGANVLTF	TGTGCCTGGAGTGGGACAGGGGTCTCTGGGGCCAACGTCCTGACTTTC	-	TRBJ2-6	TRBD1	TRBV30
CASSADRANTDTQYF	TGTGCCAGCAGCGCTGACAGGGCCAACACAGATACGCAGTATTTT	-	TRBJ2-3	TRBD1	TRBV5-6
CASSSGAQAEQYF	TGTGCCAGCAGCTCCGGGGCGCAGGCCGAGCAGTACTTC	-	TRBJ2-7	-	TRBV7-3
CASSELDWGSGYEQYF	TGTGCCAGCAGTGAATTGGATTGGGGCAGTGGTTACGAGCAGTACTTC	-	TRBJ2-7	-	TRBV25-1
CASSIQTGMYGYTF	TGTGCCAGCAGCATCCAGACAGGGATGTATGGCTACACCTTC	once	TRBJ1-2	TRBD1	TRBV5-5
CASNYLGTSVEAFF	TGTGCCAGCAATTATCTAGGGACTTCCGTAGAGGCTTTCTTT	-	TRBJ1-1	-	TRBV2
CASSLVGGTGYTF	TGCGCCAGCAGCTTGGTTGGCGGTACGGGCTACACCTTC	-	TRBJ1-2	-	TRBV5-1
CASGTDRVGTGELFF	TGTGCTAGTGGTACGGACAGGGTAGGCACCGGGGAGCTGTTTTTT	-	TRBJ2-2	TRBD1	TRBV12-5
CASSPAGSSSYNEQYF	TGTGCCAGCAGTCCCGCGGGCAGCTCCTCCTACAATGAGCAGTACTTC	-	TRBJ2-7	-	TRBV12-3/TRBV12-4
CASSPGWRSTSGANVLTF	TGCGCCAGCAGCCCAGGATGGAGGTCGACCTCTGGGGCCAACGTCCTGACTTTC	-	TRBJ2-6	-	TRBV5-1
CSVEDLRERGTKNIQYF	TGCAGCGTTGAAGATTTACGTGAGAGGGGAACCAAAAACATTCAGTACTTC	-	TRBJ2-4	-	TRBV29-1
CASNLLGGTGEQYF	TGTGCCAGCAACCTTCTAGGCGGGACGGGCGAGCAGTACTTC	-	TRBJ2-7	-	TRBV9
CASNSGTGHLNQPQHF	TGTGCCAGTAACTCCGGGACAGGGCATCTCAATCAGCCCCAGCATTTT	-	TRBJ1-5	TRBD1	TRBV19
CSAREFGSPSTDTQYF	TGCAGTGCTAGAGAGTTTGGCAGTCCTAGCACAGATACGCAGTATTTT	few	TRBJ2-3	-	TRBV20-1
CSVGERNPSYEQYF	TGCAGCGTTGGTGAGAGAAATCCCTCCTACGAGCAGTACTTC	-	TRBJ2-7	-	TRBV29-1
CAGSLRDGKNIQYF	TGTGCCGGCAGCCTCCGGGACGGGAAAAACATTCAGTACTTC	-	TRBJ2-4	-	TRBV28
CASSTRTGNQPQHF	TGTGCCAGCAGCACCCGTACGGGCAATCAGCCCCAGCATTTT	-	TRBJ1-5	-	TRBV7-2
CSVPSRVHEQYF	TGCAGTGTCCCGAGCAGGGTCCACGAGCAGTACTTC	-	TRBJ2-7	-	TRBV20-1
CASSRPGTSIDKNIQYF	TGCGCCAGCAGCCGACCCGGGACTAGCATCGACAAAAACATTCAGTACTTC	few	TRBJ2-4	TRBD2	TRBV4-1
CASSDNLGAVTYEQYF	TGTGCCAGCAGCGATAACTTGGGGGCTGTAACGTACGAGCAGTACTTC	-	TRBJ2-7	-	TRBV6-5
CASSHTGGNQPQHF	TGTGCCAGCAGCCACACAGGGGGAAATCAGCCCCAGCATTTT	-	TRBJ1-5	TRBD1	TRBV12-3/TRBV12-4
CASSVGAQGEQYF	TGTGCCAGCAGCGTAGGGGCCCAGGGCGAGCAGTACTTC	-	TRBJ2-7	-	TRBV9
CSARDETGYNSPLHF	TGCAGTGCTAGAGATGAAACGGGGTATAATTCACCCCTCCACTTT	-	TRBJ1-6	-	TRBV20-1
CAISESSSQETQYF	TGTGCCATCAGTGAGTCAAGCAGCCAAGAGACCCAGTACTTC	-	TRBJ2-5	-	TRBV10-3
CASSLLGSAYNEQFF	TGTGCCAGCAGCCTCCTTGGTAGTGCCTACAATGAGCAGTTCTTC	few	TRBJ2-1	-	TRBV5-6
CSSSLSKGYGYTF	TGTTCCAGCAGTTTATCGAAGGGGTATGGCTACACCTTC	-	TRBJ1-2	-	TRBV27
CASSSTERARGYTF	TGTGCCAGCAGCTCAACCGAGAGGGCGCGGGGCTACACCTTC	-	TRBJ1-2	-	TRBV7-9
CASSFQREMDEQFF	TGCGCCAGCAGCTTCCAGCGGGAGATGGATGAGCAGTTCTTC	-	TRBJ2-1	TRBD2	TRBV5-1
CASSRDSRAYEQYF	TGTGCCAGCAGTCGCGACAGTAGAGCCTACGAGCAGTACTTC	few	TRBJ2-7	-	TRBV12-3/TRBV12-4